Reported below is one T cell receptor (beta chain). The antigen this receptor binds is unknown. Base-call qualities are not available, and no considerably larger clone is one nucleotide away. The library came from the immunoSEQ multiplex PCR assay. TCRdb re-hosts the immuneACCESS table, in-frame sequences only. Its copies lack some clones; in the studies checked, an unresolved V gene accounts for under half of them, and the cause for the rest is not known. The sample has fewer than 110,000 clones on record, roughly 92% of them singletons. Just under 0.8% of the sample is taken by the ten largest. These data originate in a study of T cell changes during pregnancy in multiple sclerosis (dated by TCRdb to the late 2010s). General notes on the study: Changes in the T cell repertoire over the course of pregnancy were examined in this study in women with multiple sclerosis.

The sequence was collected from a female donor in good health, enrolled as a control in a pregnancy study. The specimen was peripheral blood, collected in the third trimester of pregnancy.

CDR3 region: CSVVSGITDTQYF. The DNA is as follows: TGCAGCGTTGTATCGGGGATCACAGATACGCAGTATTTT. The chain is encoded by TRBV29-1 joined to TRBJ2-3; a tentative D call is TRBD2 (5 bases match). V lost 4 bases and J lost 2 bases; the stretch between them is 10 bases long. Per the germline V gene, SQVTM is the CDR1 and ANQGSEA is the CDR2. Spanning cysteine to phenylalanine, the CDR3 consists of 13 amino acids. The only DNA kept is the CDR3, 39 bases in frame from the first base.